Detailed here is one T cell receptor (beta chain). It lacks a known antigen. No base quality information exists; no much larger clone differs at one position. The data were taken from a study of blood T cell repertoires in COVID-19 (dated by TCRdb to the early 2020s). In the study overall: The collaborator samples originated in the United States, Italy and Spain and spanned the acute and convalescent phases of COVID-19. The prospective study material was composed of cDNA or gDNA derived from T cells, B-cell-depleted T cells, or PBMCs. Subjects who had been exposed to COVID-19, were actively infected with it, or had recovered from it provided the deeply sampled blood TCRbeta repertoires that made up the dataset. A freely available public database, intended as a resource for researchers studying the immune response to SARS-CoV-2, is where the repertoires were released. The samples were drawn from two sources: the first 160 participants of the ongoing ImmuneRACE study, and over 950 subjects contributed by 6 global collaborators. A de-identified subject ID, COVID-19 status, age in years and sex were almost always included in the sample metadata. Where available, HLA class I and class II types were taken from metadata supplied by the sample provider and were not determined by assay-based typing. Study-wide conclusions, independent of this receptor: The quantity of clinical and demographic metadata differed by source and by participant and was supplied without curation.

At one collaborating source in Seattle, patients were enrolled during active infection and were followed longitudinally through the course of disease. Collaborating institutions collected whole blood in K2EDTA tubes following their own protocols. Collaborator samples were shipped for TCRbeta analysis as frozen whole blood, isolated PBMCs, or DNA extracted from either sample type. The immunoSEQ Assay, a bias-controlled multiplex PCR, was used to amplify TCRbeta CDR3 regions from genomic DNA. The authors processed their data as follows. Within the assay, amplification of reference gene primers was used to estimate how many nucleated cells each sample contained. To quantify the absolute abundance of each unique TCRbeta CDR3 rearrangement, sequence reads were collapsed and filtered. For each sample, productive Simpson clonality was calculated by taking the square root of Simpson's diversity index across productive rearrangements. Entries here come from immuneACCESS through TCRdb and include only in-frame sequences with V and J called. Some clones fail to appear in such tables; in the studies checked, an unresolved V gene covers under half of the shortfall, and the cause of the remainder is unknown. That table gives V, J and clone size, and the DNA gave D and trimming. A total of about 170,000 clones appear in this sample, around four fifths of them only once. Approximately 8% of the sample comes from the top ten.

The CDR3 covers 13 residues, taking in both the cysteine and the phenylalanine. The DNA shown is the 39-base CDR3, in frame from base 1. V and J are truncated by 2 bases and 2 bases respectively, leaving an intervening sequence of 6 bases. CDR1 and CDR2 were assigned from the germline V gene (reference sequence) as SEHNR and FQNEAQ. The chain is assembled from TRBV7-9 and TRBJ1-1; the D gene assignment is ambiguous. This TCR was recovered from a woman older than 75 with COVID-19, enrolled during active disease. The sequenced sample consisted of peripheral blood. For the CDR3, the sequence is CASSLQTNTEAFF. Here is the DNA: TGTGCCAGCAGCTTACAGACTAACACTGAAGCTTTCTTT.